The 20 T cell receptor beta chains below were found in one sample sequenced in a study of shared clonotypes between healthy human individuals. Measured with immunoSEQ multiplex PCR; TCRdb has only the in-frame clones, and not every one. The sample gives a few million clones, approximately 95% of which show up once; 0.39% is in the top ten. Material for sequencing was naive CD4+ T cells from PBMCs. Subset noted: CD45RA+ positively selected. These TCRs come from a man between 18 and 35 years old in good health. Some clones in this sample may be carry-over from other donors' samples.

The rearrangement links TRBV10-3 to TRBJ2-5, with 16 bases fitting TRBD2. Germline CDR1 reads ENHRY; CDR2 reads SYGVKD. This CDR3 has 15 residues. After removal of 10 bases from V and 3 bases from J, the junction contained 5 bases not matched to a gene. The CDR3 DNA is TGTGCCACGGGACTAGCGGGAGGGCCGGAAGAGACCCAGTACTTC. Amino acids: CATGLAGGPEETQYF.

The genes are TRBV4-1 and TRBJ1-2; unclear D gene. This CDR3 region has 18 residues. The V end was cut by 0 bases, the J end by 0 bases, with 17 bases between. Germline lookup yields CDR1 MGHRA and CDR2 YSYEKL. The CDR3 here is CASSQEVGPLPSNYGYTF. CDR3 nucleotide sequence: TGCGCCAGCAGCCAAGAGGTAGGACCCTTGCCTTCTAACTATGGCTACACCTTC.

The chain carries TRBV5-1 and TRBJ2-7; weak D call: TRBD2 (5 bases). Per germline, CDR1 SGHRS and CDR2 YFSETQ. The CDR3 has 14 residues. Trimming stripped 2 bases from V and 2 bases from J, with 11 bases between. The CDR3 region is CASSFGGTTYEQYF. The CDR3 bases are TGCGCCAGCAGCTTCGGAGGAACCACCTACGAGCAGTACTTC.

V usage is TRBV28 and J usage is TRBJ2-5, with TRBD2 matching over 7 bases. In germline, CDR1 is MDHEN, CDR2 SYDVKM. V lost 4 bases, J lost 3 bases, and 8 bases stayed unmatched. CDR3 length: 15 amino acids. CDR3 protein: CASSWGGAGEETQYF. In nucleotides, the CDR3 is TGTGCCAGCAGTTGGGGCGGGGCGGGAGAAGAGACCCAGTACTTC.

The chain has TRBV5-1 and TRBJ2-7; D may match TRBD1 or TRBD2 (5 bases each). CDR1 is SGHRS and CDR2 is YFSETQ in the germline V gene. The CDR3 consists of 16 residues. V gave up 6 bases and J gave up 6 bases, with 25 bases separating them. CDR3 nucleotide sequence: TGCGCCAGCACTACCGATTCCCCGGGACCATTAACCGAGCAGTACTTC. Translated: CASTTDSPGPLTEQYF.

The chain recombines TRBV7-7 with TRBJ2-2; D is unresolved. Germline lookup yields CDR1 SSHAT and CDR2 FNYEAQ (reference sequence). Trimming removed 5 bases from V and 5 bases from J, with 12 bases in between. The CDR3 has 14 amino acids. The chain's CDR3 is CASSLGSTTGELFF. In nucleotides, the CDR3 is TGTGCCAGCAGCCTCGGGTCGACTACCGGGGAGCTGTTTTTT.

The chain is built from TRBV6-4 and TRBJ2-2, with D unresolved. The V and J ends lost 5 bases and 5 bases respectively, with 9 bases between them. This CDR3 has 13 amino acids. Germline V gene lookup returns CDR1 MRHNA and CDR2 SNTAGT. The CDR3 spells CASSKFRTGELFF. In DNA form, the CDR3 reads TGTGCCAGCAGTAAATTCAGGACCGGGGAGCTGTTTTTT.

V usage is TRBV5-1 and J usage is TRBJ2-3, with 10 nucleotides matching TRBD2. Germline V CDR1 and CDR2: SGHRS, YFSETQ. This CDR3 comprises 17 residues. Germline trimming cut 2 bases from V and 0 bases from J; bases unmatched to any gene: 6. CDR3: CASSFPGLAASTDTQYF. CDR3 in DNA: TGCGCCAGCAGCTTCCCCGGACTAGCGGCTAGCACAGATACGCAGTATTTT.

The chain employs TRBV27 and TRBJ1-2, with 8 bases identical to TRBD1. CDR1 and CDR2 from the germline V gene are MNHEY and SMNVEV (reference sequence). The CDR3 extends over 15 amino acids. Losses at the gene ends were 5 bases for V and 4 bases for J; bases not matched to a gene: 9. CDR3 in DNA: TGTGCCAGCAGTCCAAGGGACAGGCCCCTCTATGGCTACACCTTC. Protein: CASSPRDRPLYGYTF.

This chain links TRBV7-3 with TRBJ2-2; 9 nucleotides agree with TRBD2. The germline CDR1 and CDR2 sequences are SGHTA and FQGTGA. This CDR3 has 16 amino acids. V was clipped by 3 bases and J by 5 bases; unmatched bases: 7. DNA of the CDR3: TGTGCCAGCAGCTTCGCGGCTAGCGGGACGACCGGGGAGCTGTTTTTT. Its protein is CASSFAASGTTGELFF.

The chain recombines TRBV2 with TRBJ1-3, with TRBD1 identical over 8 bases. This CDR3 comprises 15 residues. Germline assignment: CDR1 SNHLY and CDR2 FYNNEI. V dropped 4 bases and J dropped 4; count of bases not matched to a gene: 6. The CDR3 sequence is CASSVDRVAGNTIYF. The CDR3 DNA is TGTGCCAGCAGTGTGGACAGGGTGGCCGGAAACACCATATATTTT.

The rearrangement uses TRBV7-8 and TRBJ1-2; D uncertain. Germline V gives CDR1 SGHVS, CDR2 FQNEAQ. The germline V and J ends were trimmed by 1 base and 5 bases, with 11 bases remaining between them. This CDR3 has 14 residues. The CDR3 DNA sequence: TGTGCCAGCAGCTTAGAGAGCGCAACTTATGGCTACACCTTC. Residues: CASSLESATYGYTF. Full variable domain (outside the CDR3, taken from reference TRBV7-8 and TRBJ1-2): GAGVSQSPRYKVAKRGQDVALRCDPISGHVSLFWYQQALGQGPEFLTYFQNEAQLDKSGLPSDRFFAERPEGSVSTLKIQRTQQEDSAVYLCASSLESATYGYTFGSGTRLTVV.

This chain connects TRBV5-1 to TRBJ1-1; D possibly corresponds to TRBD1 (6 bases). The germline gives CDR1 SGHRS, CDR2 YFSETQ. The CDR3 has 16 residues. V lost 2 bases and J 5 bases, leaving 19 bases between the germline ends. CDR3 in amino acids: CASSFGTGTWGTEAFF. The CDR3, as DNA: TGCGCCAGCAGCTTCGGAACCGGGACATGGGGAACTGAAGCTTTCTTT.

The chain employs TRBV5-1 and TRBJ1-4; 9 positions match TRBD1. Germline-derived CDR1 and CDR2 are SGHRS and YFSETQ. CDR3 size: 15 residues. J gave up 7 bases and V 0 bases, and 4 bases lay outside the gene matches. CDR3 coding DNA: TGCGCCAGCAGCTTGGAGAGGACAGGGGTTGAAAAACTGTTTTTT. It translates to CASSLERTGVEKLFF.

This chain links TRBV30 with TRBJ1-4; TRBD1 might be the D (5 bases). V lost 3 bases and J lost 7, with 15 bases in between. The CDR3 is 14 residues long. In germline, CDR1 is GTSNPN, CDR2 SVGIG (reference sequence). CDR3 protein: CAWRGRATGEKLFF. As DNA, the CDR3 is TGTGCCTGGAGAGGCCGGGCCACAGGTGAAAAACTGTTTTTT. The whole variable domain, remainder taken from reference TRBV30 and TRBJ1-4, is SQTIHQWPATLVQPVGSPLSLECTVEGTSNPNLYWYRQAAGRGLQLLFYSVGIGQISSEVPQNLSASRPQDRQFILSSKKLLLSDSGFYLCAWRGRATGEKLFFGSGTQLSVL.

This chain joins TRBV14 and TRBJ1-2, with D possibly TRBD1 on 5 matching bases. V dropped 2 bases and J dropped 6 bases, with 10 bases sitting between them. The CDR3 is 13 residues long. From germline, CDR1 is SGHDN and CDR2 FVKESK. The CDR3 here is CASSQLRGDGYTF. CDR3 coding DNA: TGTGCCAGCAGCCAACTGCGAGGGGATGGCTACACCTTC.

The V call is TRBV7-2, the J call TRBJ2-2; D is unclear. This CDR3 is built from 18 residues. V lost 2 bases to trimming and J lost 6 bases, with 22 bases between them. Germline V gives CDR1 SGHTA, CDR2 FQGNSA. CDR3 amino acids: CASSLMSPHSSAAGELFF. In nucleotides, the CDR3 is TGTGCCAGCAGCTTAATGTCCCCCCACTCGTCGGCGGCCGGGGAGCTGTTTTTT. Based on the CDR3 plus reference TRBV7-2 and TRBJ2-2, the full variable domain is GAGVSQSPSNKVTEKGKDVELRCDPISGHTALYWYRQSLGQGLEFLIYFQGNSAPDKSGLPSDRFSAERTGGSVSTLTIQRTQQEDSAVYLCASSLMSPHSSAAGELFFGEGSRLTVL.

This chain joins TRBV27 and TRBJ1-3; 8 nucleotides match TRBD1. V gave up 3 bases and J gave up 0 bases; unmatched junction bases: 1. This CDR3 has 15 amino acids. CDR1 and CDR2 from the germline V gene are MNHEY and SMNVEV (reference sequence). In nucleotides, the CDR3 is TGTGCCAGCAGTTTCACAGGGGGCTCTGGAAACACCATATATTTT. It is translated as CASSFTGGSGNTIYF.

The chain links TRBV5-4 to TRBJ1-2; D perhaps matches TRBD1 (5 bases). The CDR3 totals 14 residues. Germline assignment: CDR1 SGHNT and CDR2 YYREEE (reference sequence). V was cut by 0 bases and J by 6 bases, with 12 bases left in between. The CDR3 DNA reads as TGTGCCAGCAGCTTGGCGGCGGGGCCGGATGGCTACACCTTC. Translating gives CASSLAAGPDGYTF.

This sequence joins TRBV10-3 and TRBJ2-1; 9 bases agree with TRBD2. Germline CDR1 ENHRY, CDR2 SYGVKD. The CDR3 runs to 17 residues. The junction had 11 bases not matched to a gene; V was cut back by 8 bases and J by 0 bases. The CDR3 region is CAILTQRGDSSYNEQFF. CDR3 DNA sequence: TGTGCCATCTTAACCCAGCGGGGGGATAGCTCCTACAATGAGCAGTTCTTC.